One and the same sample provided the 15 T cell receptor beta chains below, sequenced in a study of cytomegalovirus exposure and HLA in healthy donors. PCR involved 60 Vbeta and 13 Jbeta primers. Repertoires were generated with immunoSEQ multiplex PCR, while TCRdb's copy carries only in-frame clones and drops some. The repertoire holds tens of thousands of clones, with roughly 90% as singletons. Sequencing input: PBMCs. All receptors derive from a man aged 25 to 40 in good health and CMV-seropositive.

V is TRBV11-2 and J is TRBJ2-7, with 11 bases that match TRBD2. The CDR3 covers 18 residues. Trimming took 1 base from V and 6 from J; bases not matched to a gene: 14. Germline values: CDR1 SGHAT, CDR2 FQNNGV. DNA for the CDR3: TGTGCCAGCAGCTTAGGGGACCACCATAGCGGGAGGGCTTTCGAGCAGTACTTC. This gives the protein CASSLGDHHSGRAFEQYF.

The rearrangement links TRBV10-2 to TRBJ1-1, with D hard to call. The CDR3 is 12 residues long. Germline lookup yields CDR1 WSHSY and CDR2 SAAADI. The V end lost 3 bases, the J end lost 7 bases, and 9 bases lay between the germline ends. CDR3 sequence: CASSDGWSEAFF. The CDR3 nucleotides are TGCGCCAGCAGTGACGGGTGGAGTGAAGCTTTCTTT.

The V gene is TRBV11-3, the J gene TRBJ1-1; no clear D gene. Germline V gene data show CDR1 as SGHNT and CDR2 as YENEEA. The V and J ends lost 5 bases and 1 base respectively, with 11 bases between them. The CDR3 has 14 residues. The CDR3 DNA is TGTGCCAGCAGCCCGAAGGCAGGGAACACTGAAGCTTTCTTT. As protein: CASSPKAGNTEAFF.

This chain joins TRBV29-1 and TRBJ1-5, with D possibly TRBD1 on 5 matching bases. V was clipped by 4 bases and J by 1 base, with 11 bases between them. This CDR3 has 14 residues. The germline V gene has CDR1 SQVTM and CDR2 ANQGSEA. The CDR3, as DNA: TGCAGCGTTGTGGACATCGGGAGCAATCAGCCCCAGCATTTT. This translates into CSVVDIGSNQPQHF.

The CDR3 DNA is TGTGCCAGCAGGTCGGGAACTAGCCCCTACAATGAGCAGTTCTTC. Its translation is CASRSGTSPYNEQFF. The gene calls are TRBV7-3 and TRBJ2-1, with D perhaps matching TRBD2 (6 bases). Germline CDR1 is SGHTA and CDR2 is FQGTGA. This CDR3 region has 15 residues. Trimming took 6 bases from V and 2 from J, leaving 14 bases between them.

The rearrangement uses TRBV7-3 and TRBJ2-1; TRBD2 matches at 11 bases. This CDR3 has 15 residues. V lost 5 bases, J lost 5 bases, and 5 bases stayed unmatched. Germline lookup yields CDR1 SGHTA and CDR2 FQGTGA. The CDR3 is CASSQLAGGNNEQFF. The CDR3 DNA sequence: TGTGCCAGCAGCCAGCTAGCGGGAGGTAACAATGAGCAGTTCTTC.

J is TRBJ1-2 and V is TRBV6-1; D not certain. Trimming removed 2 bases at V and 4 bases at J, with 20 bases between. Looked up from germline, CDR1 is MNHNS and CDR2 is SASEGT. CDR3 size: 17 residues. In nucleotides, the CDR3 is TGTGCCAGCAGTGAATGGTACAGAAACCTTCTCCTCTATGGCTACACCTTC. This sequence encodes CASSEWYRNLLLYGYTF.

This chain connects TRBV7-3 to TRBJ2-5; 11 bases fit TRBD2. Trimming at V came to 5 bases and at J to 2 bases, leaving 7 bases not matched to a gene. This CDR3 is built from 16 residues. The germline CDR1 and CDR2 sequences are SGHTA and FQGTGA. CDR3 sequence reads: CASSPGTSGTQETQYF. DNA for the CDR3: TGTGCCAGCAGCCCGGGGACTAGCGGAACACAAGAGACCCAGTACTTC.

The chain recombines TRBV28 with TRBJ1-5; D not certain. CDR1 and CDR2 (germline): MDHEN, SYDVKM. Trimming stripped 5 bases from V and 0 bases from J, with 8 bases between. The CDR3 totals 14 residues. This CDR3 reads CASSDTLSNQPQHF. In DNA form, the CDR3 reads TGTGCCAGCAGTGACACGCTTAGCAATCAGCCCCAGCATTTT.

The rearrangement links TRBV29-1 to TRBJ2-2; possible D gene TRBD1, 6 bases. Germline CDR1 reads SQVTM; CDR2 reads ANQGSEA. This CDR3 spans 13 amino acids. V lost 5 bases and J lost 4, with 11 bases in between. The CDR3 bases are TGCAGCGTTAGACAGGACCCCACCGGGGAGCTGTTTTTT. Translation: CSVRQDPTGELFF.

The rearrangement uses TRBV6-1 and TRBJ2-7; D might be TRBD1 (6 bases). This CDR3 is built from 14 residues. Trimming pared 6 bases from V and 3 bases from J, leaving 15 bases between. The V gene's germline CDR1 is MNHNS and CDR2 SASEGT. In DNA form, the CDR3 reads TGTGCCAGCAGGGGGGCCAGGGATTTCTACGAGCAGTACTTC. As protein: CASRGARDFYEQYF.

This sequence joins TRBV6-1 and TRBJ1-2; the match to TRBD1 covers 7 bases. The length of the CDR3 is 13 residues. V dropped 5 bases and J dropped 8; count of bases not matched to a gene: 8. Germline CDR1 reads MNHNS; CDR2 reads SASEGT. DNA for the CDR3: TGTGCCAGCAGTCCCGAAGGGGGCCGAGGCTACACCTTC. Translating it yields CASSPEGGRGYTF.

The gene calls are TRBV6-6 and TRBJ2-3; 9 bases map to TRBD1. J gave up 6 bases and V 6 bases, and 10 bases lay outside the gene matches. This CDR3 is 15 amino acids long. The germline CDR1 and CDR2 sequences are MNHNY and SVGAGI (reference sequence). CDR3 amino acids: CASRLGQGRSDTQYF. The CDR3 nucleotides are TGTGCCAGCAGACTAGGACAGGGGAGGTCTGATACGCAGTATTTT.

The CDR3 reads CSVGHPTGELFF. For the CDR3, the DNA is TGCAGCGTTGGACACCCCACCGGGGAGCTGTTTTTT. This chain joins TRBV29-1 and TRBJ2-2, with no clear D. CDR1 and CDR2 (germline): SQVTM, ANQGSEA. Trimming pared 4 bases from V and 4 bases from J, leaving 7 bases between. This CDR3 contains 12 residues.

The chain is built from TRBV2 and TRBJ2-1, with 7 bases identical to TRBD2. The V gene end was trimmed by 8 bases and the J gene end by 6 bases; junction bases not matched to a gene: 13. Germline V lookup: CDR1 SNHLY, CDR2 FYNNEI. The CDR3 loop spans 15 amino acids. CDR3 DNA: TGTGCCAGCCGATTAGCGGGCCGGCGGTTCAATGAGCAGTTCTTC. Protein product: CASRLAGRRFNEQFF.